This T cell receptor beta chain was sequenced during a study of blood T cells in healthy people across ages. A J-beta primer mix and a sample-barcoded 5' primer were used in a second PCR of about 6 to 12 cycles. TCRdb reanalysed the 5' RACE reads using MiXCR and keeps one entry per CDR3 protein. Of approximately 1,000,000 distinct CDR3 sequences listed, under 55% are singletons. Per germline, CDR1 SGHVS and CDR2 FNYEAQ. J was trimmed by 2 bases and V by 5 bases; bases with no gene match: 10. There are 16 residues in the CDR3. This clonotype was seen more than once but under ten times. The rearrangement links TRBV7-6 to TRBJ2-7; 9 bases are shared with TRBD2. This receptor was identified in a woman in her fifties or sixties in good health. Sequenced sample: blood. CDR3 DNA: TGTGCCAGCAGCCCCCGTAGCGGGAGTAGTACCTACGAGCAGTACTTC. Amino acids: CASSPRSGSSTYEQYF.